This T cell receptor beta chain came from a study of T cells expressing NK-cell markers. As for the study in general: Sorted CD3+CD56+NKG2C+, CD3+CD56+NKG2C- and CD3+CD56-NKG2C+ T cells provided the TCR beta repertoires. With respect to HCMV, seven of the eight sequenced donors were seropositive, and one was seronegative. Findings and caveats of the study: Dominant NKG2C+ clonotypes were found to form about 1.0-8% of CD8+ T cells in about six donors.

Using the 5' RACE reads, TCRdb records one entry per CDR3 protein without DNA. In total, the table holds around 140,000 distinct CDR3 sequences. The CDR3 runs 12 residues. The V gene's germline CDR1 is SQVTM and CDR2 ANQGSEA. On this clonotype itself: Its specificity is unknown.

The chain uses TRBV29-1 and TRBJ2-7; TCRdb's assignment of TRBD1 cannot be checked, as there is no DNA. This TCR was sampled from a man between 18 and 35 years old in good health. Sample: blood T cells: a sorted CD56 or NKG2C T cell subset, CD4+ or CD8+ T cells, or bulk PBMC T cells (not recorded which). Here the CDR3 reads CSVLQGGFEQYF.